The clone carrying this TCR beta chain was seen many times. The antigen is unknown. The data originate from a study of T-cell memory formation after mild COVID-19. Findings and limits, study-wide: CD4+ bias marked clones expanding day 15 to 37, unlike balanced contracting clones. Clones that contracted clustered mainly in CM and EM if CD4+ and in EMRA if CD8+.

J lost 0 bases, V lost 5 bases, and 11 bases had no gene match. The CDR3 runs to 17 residues. CDR1 SEHNR and CDR2 FQNEAQ come from the germline V gene (reference sequence). TCRdb fed the 5' RACE reads into MiXCR, producing one record per CDR3 protein. The table has about 400,000 distinct CDR3 sequences, 16% seen once. Sequences were obtained from PBMCs or a T cell subset sorted from them (not recorded which). The receptor's source is a young man who had mild COVID-19 (a few samples of this study predate the infection). Cell type and time point are not known. This sequence joins TRBV7-9 and TRBJ2-7, with 9 bases identical to TRBD2. The CDR3 coding sequence is TGTGCCAGCAGCCCAGGATTTAGCGGGGGTTCCTCCTACGAGCAGTACTTC. Amino acids: CASSPGFSGGSSYEQYF.